This TCR beta chain appears in the sequencing data of a study of shared clonotypes between healthy human individuals. About the study: Serving as donors were a couple of women and three men, whose ages spanned 18 to 49.

CD4+ cells underwent separation, giving CD45RA+ naive and CD45RA-negative memory subsets. Assay: immunoSEQ multiplex PCR; the TCRdb copy retains only in-frame clones and omits some. The data hold more than 1,200,000 clones, with 98% observed a single time. Sequencing used naive CD4+ T cells sorted from blood. Subset of the sample: CD45RA+ positively selected. The receptor comes from a man younger than 45 in good health.

CDR3 sequence: CASSPSGLEGYTF. The CDR3 region has the DNA TGTGCCAGCAGCCCCTCGGGCCTGGAGGGCTACACCTTC. This rearrangement joins TRBV7-3 to TRBJ1-2; no firm D call. Deletions cut 5 bases from V and 8 bases from J, with 15 bases between. This CDR3 is built from 13 residues. Germline lookup yields CDR1 SGHTA and CDR2 FQGTGA.